A selection of T cell receptor beta chains follows, all from one sample in a study of OX40 agonist ivuxolimab in advanced cancers. Measured with immunoSEQ multiplex PCR; TCRdb has only the in-frame clones, and not every one. The data show tens of thousands of clones, about 88% seen once. The sequencing used CD4+ or CD8+ T cells sorted from blood, collected in a trial of the OX40 agonist ivuxolimab. The receptors derive from an adult with an advanced solid tumor such as melanoma, head and neck, liver or kidney cancer. The CDR3 runs from the conserved cysteine through the conserved F or W. D genes are given only for firm matches. A row's size may be missing; if present it is once, few, many or a size class.

clone_size,v_call,d_call,j_call,cdr3_nt,cdr3_aa
few,TRBV7-8,NA,TRBJ1-6,TGTGCCAGCAGCTTCGGTGGAGATTCACCCCTCCACTTT,CASSFGGDSPLHF
NA,TRBV30,NA,TRBJ1-2,TGTGCCTGGACTCAGGGCAACTATGGCTACACCTTC,CAWTQGNYGYTF
NA,TRBV19,TRBD1,TRBJ1-2,TGTGCCACCGGACAGGGGCATGGCTACACCTTC,CATGQGHGYTF
NA,TRBV4-2,NA,TRBJ1-4,TGTGCCAGCAGCCATAATGTACAGTCGGATGAAAAACTGTTTTTT,CASSHNVQSDEKLFF
NA,TRBV30,NA,TRBJ1-4,TGTGCCTGGAATCAGGGGCAAGGTGAAAAACTGTTTTTT,CAWNQGQGEKLFF
NA,TRBV18,TRBD2,TRBJ2-7,TGTGCCAGCTCACCCCAGCGGGAGTACGAGCAGTACTTC,CASSPQREYEQYF
NA,TRBV18,TRBD1,TRBJ1-1,TGTGCCAGCTCACCAAGGGACAGGAGGGCTGAAGCTTTCTTT,CASSPRDRRAEAFF
NA,TRBV28,TRBD1,TRBJ1-2,TGTGCCAGCAGTCAGGGACAGGGTAGGGACTATGGCTACACCTTC,CASSQGQGRDYGYTF
NA,TRBV6-1,NA,TRBJ2-7,TGTGCCAGCAGTGAAGTCGGACGTCGGGAGCAGTACTTC,CASSEVGRREQYF
NA,TRBV18,TRBD1,TRBJ1-1,TGTGCCAGCTCCCGCAGGGGGCTGTTGGCTGAAGCTTTCTTT,CASSRRGLLAEAFF
NA,TRBV7-9,NA,TRBJ2-3,TGTGCCAGCAGCTTCCAGGGTGCAGATACGCAGTATTTT,CASSFQGADTQYF
NA,TRBV7-9,NA,TRBJ2-7,TGTGCCAGCAGCTTAGGAGTTCGAAAATCCCGGGACTTC,CASSLGVRKSRDF
few,TRBV18,NA,TRBJ2-7,TGTGCCAGCTCACCTCGCGGACTGGACAGCTCCTACGAGCAGTACTTC,CASSPRGLDSSYEQYF
once,TRBV7-2,NA,TRBJ2-1,TGTGCCAGCAGCTATTCGGGGAGTTACAATGAGCAGTTCTTC,CASSYSGSYNEQFF
NA,TRBV7-9,TRBD1,TRBJ2-5,TGTGCCAGCAGCTTAGGGGACAGGGCCCAAGAGACCCAGTACTTC,CASSLGDRAQETQYF
NA,TRBV7-9,TRBD1,TRBJ1-6,TGTGCCAGCAGCCCAAGGAGCGCAGGGGGGGATTCACCCCTCCACTTT,CASSPRSAGGDSPLHF
NA,TRBV23-1,NA,TRBJ1-2,TGCGCCAGCAGTCCTAGGGCAAGCTATGGCTACACCTTC,CASSPRASYGYTF
NA,TRBV10-1,NA,TRBJ1-4,TGCGCCACTCTGAACGGGACACTTTCAACTAATGAAAAACTGTTTTTT,CATLNGTLSTNEKLFF
NA,TRBV10-2,NA,TRBJ2-7,TGCGCCAGCAGTGAGAGGTCCAAGGGTGAGCAGTACTTC,CASSERSKGEQYF
NA,TRBV7-2,NA,TRBJ2-7,TGTGCCAGCAGCTACCGGGACATTCGCTACGAGCAGTACTTC,CASSYRDIRYEQYF
NA,TRBV5-1,TRBD1,TRBJ2-1,TGCGCCAGCAGCTTGGGGCCCGGGGACAGGGGAGGCAATGAGCAGTTCTTC,CASSLGPGDRGGNEQFF
NA,TRBV5-1,NA,TRBJ1-1,TGCGCCAGCAGGTTCGTTCCAGATGACACTGAAGCTTTCTTT,CASRFVPDDTEAFF
NA,TRBV9,NA,TRBJ2-7,TGTGCCAGCAGCCCTCGGACAAGGCGTAACGAGCAGTACTTC,CASSPRTRRNEQYF
few,TRBV10-3,NA,TRBJ1-5,TGTGCCATCAGTGCGGGACAAGAGAATCAGCCCCAGCATTTT,CAISAGQENQPQHF
NA,TRBV7-3,NA,TRBJ1-1,TGTGCCAGCAGCTCCGGACGGAACACTGAAGCTTTCTTT,CASSSGRNTEAFF
NA,TRBV5-1,NA,TRBJ2-7,TGCGCCAGCAGCTTGGACAGACCCTACGAGCAGTACTTC,CASSLDRPYEQYF
once,TRBV15,NA,TRBJ2-3,TGTGCCACCACCCGGGGAGCTAGCCGGGCAGATACGCAGTATTTT,CATTRGASRADTQYF
NA,TRBV30,TRBD1,TRBJ1-4,TGTGCCTGGGGAGGGACAGGCCAAAATGAAAAACTGTTTTTT,CAWGGTGQNEKLFF
NA,TRBV19,TRBD1,TRBJ1-2,TGTGCCAGTAGTAGGTCACAGGGGACCCTTGATGGCTACACCTTC,CASSRSQGTLDGYTF
NA,TRBV11-2,TRBD2,TRBJ2-3,TGTGCCAGCAGCCTACTAGCGGCCCTGGGTGATACGCAGTATTTT,CASSLLAALGDTQYF
few,TRBV6-4,NA,TRBJ1-1,TGTGCCAGCAGTCCCTCCTCAACAGCTGAAGCTTTCTTT,CASSPSSTAEAFF
NA,TRBV30,NA,TRBJ2-4,TGTGCCTGGACCTCAGGGGTAGCCAAAAACATTCAGTACTTC,CAWTSGVAKNIQYF
NA,TRBV5-4,TRBD1,TRBJ1-5,TGTGCCAGCAGCATACAGGGGAGTCAGCCCCAGCATTTT,CASSIQGSQPQHF
NA,TRBV27,TRBD1,TRBJ1-2,TGTGCCAGCAGTTTATCGGGACAGGTCTATGGCTACACCTTC,CASSLSGQVYGYTF
NA,TRBV19,NA,TRBJ1-5,TGTGCCAGTAGTATTGGGTATTTCCGGCAGATCAATCAGCCCCAGCATTTT,CASSIGYFRQINQPQHF
NA,TRBV19,TRBD2,TRBJ2-5,TGTGCCAGTAGTATCCAGCGGGGGGCCAGAGGGGAGACCCAGTACTTC,CASSIQRGARGETQYF
NA,TRBV9,NA,TRBJ2-3,TGTGCCAGCAGCGTAAACTCCGCCAGCGGAGATACGCAGTATTTT,CASSVNSASGDTQYF
once,TRBV7-9,TRBD1,TRBJ2-1,TGTGCCAGCAGCTTCTTACAGGGGGGCGCCTACAATGAGCAGTTCTTC,CASSFLQGGAYNEQFF
once,TRBV10-2,NA,TRBJ1-4,TGCGCCAGCAGTGAGCCAGGTCGAGGAAAACTGTTTTTT,CASSEPGRGKLFF
NA,TRBV10-3,TRBD1,TRBJ2-7,TGTGCCACCACCCGGGGACAGGGGGGAAGCTACGAGCAGTACTTC,CATTRGQGGSYEQYF
NA,TRBV6-5,NA,TRBJ1-5,TGTGCCAGCAGGACCAGCTTGCATAGCAATCAGCCCCAGCATTTT,CASRTSLHSNQPQHF
once,TRBV4-3,TRBD1,TRBJ1-5,TGCGCCAGCAGCCAAGCGCCAACAGGGGAACAGCCCCAGCATTTT,CASSQAPTGEQPQHF
NA,TRBV21-1,NA,TRBJ2-1,TGTGCCAGCAGCAAGGGCCTAGCGGGGACCTCCTACAATGAGCAGTTCTTC,CASSKGLAGTSYNEQFF
NA,TRBV18,NA,TRBJ1-5,TGTGCCAGCTCAATAGGGGAAAACAATCAGCCCCAGCATTTT,CASSIGENNQPQHF
NA,TRBV6-4,TRBD2,TRBJ2-2,TGTGCCAGCAGTGAACTAGCGGAAACCGGGGAGCTGTTTTTT,CASSELAETGELFF
NA,TRBV7-8,NA,TRBJ1-5,TGTGCCAGCAGCTTAGGATCGCTGGGGGCTAGCAATCAGCCCCAGCATTTT,CASSLGSLGASNQPQHF
few,TRBV19,NA,TRBJ1-5,TGTGCCAGTAGTTTGCAGGGGAGCAATCAGCCCCAGCATTTT,CASSLQGSNQPQHF
NA,TRBV7-3,TRBD1,TRBJ1-1,TGTGCCAGCACCAAGGACAGGGTGGGCACTGAAGCTTTCTTT,CASTKDRVGTEAFF
NA,TRBV6-5,NA,TRBJ2-3,TGTGCCAGCAGTTACTCGGATGCGCAGTATTTT,CASSYSDAQYF
NA,TRBV14,NA,TRBJ2-7,TGTGCCAGCAGCCAAGGGGTTCGGAATTACAGGGACATCTACAACTACGAGCAGTACTTC,CASSQGVRNYRDIYNYEQYF
NA,TRBV27,NA,TRBJ1-4,TGTGCCAGCAGTTTGTTTCGGGGGACTTCAACTAATGAAAAACTGTTTTTT,CASSLFRGTSTNEKLFF
NA,TRBV2,TRBD1,TRBJ1-2,TGTGCCAGCAGTGGAACAGGGGGTAAATTGAATGGCTACACCTTC,CASSGTGGKLNGYTF